The T cell receptor beta chain under discussion was sequenced for a study of radiotherapy plus CTLA-4 blockade in lung cancer. Those patients who had chemo-refractory metastatic non-small-cell lung cancer were given focal radiation along with CTLA-4 blockade through ipilimumab. The assay was immunoSEQ multiplex PCR, and TCRdb's table has in-frame clones only and misses some. The data contain around 80,000 clones, roughly 74% of them singletons. Germline CDR1 and CDR2: MRHNA and SNTAGT. CDR3 length equals 13 residues. The V gene lost 5 bases and the J gene lost 5 bases, with 9 bases spanning the gap. The source of this sequence is a human donor with non-small cell lung cancer whose response to radiotherapy plus ipilimumab could not be evaluated. The V call is TRBV6-4, the J call TRBJ2-2; a possible D gene is TRBD1 (5 bases). Here the sequenced sample was peripheral blood, taken from a patient treated with radiotherapy plus ipilimumab. CDR3 in amino acids: CASSRTQTGELFF. DNA for the CDR3: TGTGCCAGCAGTAGGACACAGACCGGGGAGCTGTTTTTT.